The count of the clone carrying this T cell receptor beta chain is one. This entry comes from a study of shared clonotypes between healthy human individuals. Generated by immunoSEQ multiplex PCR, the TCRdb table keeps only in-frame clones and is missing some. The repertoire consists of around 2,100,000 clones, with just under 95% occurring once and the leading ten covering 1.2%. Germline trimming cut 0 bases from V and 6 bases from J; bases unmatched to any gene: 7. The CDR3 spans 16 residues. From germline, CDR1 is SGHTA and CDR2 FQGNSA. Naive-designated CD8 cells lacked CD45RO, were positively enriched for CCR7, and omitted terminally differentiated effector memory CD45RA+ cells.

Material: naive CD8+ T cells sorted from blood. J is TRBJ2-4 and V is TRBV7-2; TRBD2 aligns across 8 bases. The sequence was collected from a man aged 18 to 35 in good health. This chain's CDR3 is CASSLASGGLRNIQYF. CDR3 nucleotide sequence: TGTGCCAGCAGCTTAGCGAGCGGGGGTTTGAGAAACATTCAGTACTTC.